The following is a T cell receptor (beta chain) sequence with its context. The data derive from a study of blood T cell repertoires in COVID-19. The V end lost 0 bases, the J end lost 6 bases, and 9 bases lay between the germline ends. CDR1 and CDR2 from the germline V gene are KGHSH and LQKENI. The CDR3 extends over 14 amino acids. Measured with immunoSEQ multiplex PCR; TCRdb has only the in-frame clones, and not every one. The sample consists of around 300,000 clones, around 86% of them appearing once. This receptor was taken from a woman in her thirties with active or convalescent COVID-19. The J gene is TRBJ2-1, the V gene TRBV18; D is possibly TRBD1 (6 bases). Sequencing used peripheral blood. The CDR3 is CASSPPQGSNEQFF. CDR3 DNA: TGTGCCAGCTCACCACCTCAGGGGTCCAATGAGCAGTTCTTC. Filled out from reference TRBV18 and TRBJ2-1, the complete variable domain reads NAGVMQNPRHLVRRRGQEARLRCSPMKGHSHVYWYRQLPEEGLKFMVYLQKENIIDESGMPKERFSAEFPKEGPSILRIQQVVRGDSAAYFCASSPPQGSNEQFFGPGTRLTVL.